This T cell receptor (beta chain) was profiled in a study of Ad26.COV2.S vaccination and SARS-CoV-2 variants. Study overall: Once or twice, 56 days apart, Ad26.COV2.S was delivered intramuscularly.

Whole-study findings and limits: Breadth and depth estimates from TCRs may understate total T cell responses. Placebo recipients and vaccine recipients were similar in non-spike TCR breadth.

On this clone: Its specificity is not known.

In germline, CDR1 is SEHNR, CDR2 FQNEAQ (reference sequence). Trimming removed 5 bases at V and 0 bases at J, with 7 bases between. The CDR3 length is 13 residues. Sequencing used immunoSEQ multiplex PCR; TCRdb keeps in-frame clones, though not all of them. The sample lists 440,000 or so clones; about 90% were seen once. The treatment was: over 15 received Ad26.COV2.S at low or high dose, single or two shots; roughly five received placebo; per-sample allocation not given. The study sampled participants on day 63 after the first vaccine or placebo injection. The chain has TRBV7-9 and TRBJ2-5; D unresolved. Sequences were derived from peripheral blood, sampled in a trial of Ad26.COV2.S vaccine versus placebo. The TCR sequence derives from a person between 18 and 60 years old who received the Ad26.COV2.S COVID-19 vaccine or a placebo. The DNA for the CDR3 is TGTGCCAGCAGCCCGGTTGACCAAGAGACCCAGTACTTC. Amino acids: CASSPVDQETQYF.